This TCR beta chain is from a study of blood T cell repertoires in COVID-19. V lost 10 bases, J lost 5 bases, and 8 bases stayed unmatched. Germline assignment: CDR1 LNHDA and CDR2 SQIVND (reference sequence). The length of the CDR3 is 14 residues. TCRdb's copy holds only in-frame clones and misses some; the assay was immunoSEQ multiplex PCR. This table has 40,000 to 50,000 clones, about 89% appearing once. The chain recombines TRBV19 with TRBJ2-3; 11 nucleotides line up with TRBD1. The origin of this receptor is a human donor in a cohort sampled during active COVID-19. Sequencing used peripheral blood. The CDR3 bases are TGTGCCACCACGGACAGGGGGCGCGGAGATACGCAGTATTTT. Amino acids: CATTDRGRGDTQYF. Combining the CDR3 with reference TRBV19 and TRBJ2-3 gives the whole variable domain DGGITQSPKYLFRKEGQNVTLSCEQNLNHDAMYWYRQDPGQGLRLIYYSQIVNDFQKGDIAEGYSVSREKKESFPLTVTSAQKNPTAFYLCATTDRGRGDTQYFGPGTRLTVL.